This T cell receptor (beta chain) was identified in a study of CD8+ T cells in alopecia areata (dated by TCRdb to the late 2010s). Some background on the complete study: Treated patients were enrolled in an open-label pilot trial of oral tofacitinib at 5 to 10 mg twice daily for moderate-to-severe alopecia areata. High-throughput TCRbeta sequencing was used to examine T cell clonal expansion in alopecia areata in both the C3H/HeJ mouse model and human patients. Scalp clonality was compared across normal scalp (n=4), patchy alopecia areata scalp (n=8), and alopecia totalis/universalis scalp (n=8). TCRbeta CDR3 regions were amplified by immunoSEQ multiplex PCR with 35 Vbeta forward and 13 Jbeta reverse primers. The RNA source kit depended on sample type: the PAXgene miRNA kit for fixed scalp, the miRNeasy kit for PBMCs, and the RNeasy kit for mouse skin. For the treated patients, the SALT score, which quantifies what percentage of scalp surface area is affected, served as the measure of disease severity. Patients stayed on tofacitinib for 6 to 18 months and then had 6 months of follow-up off drug so that delayed response and recurrence could be assessed. Tofacitinib-treated patients had biopsies at baseline and at 4 and 24 weeks of treatment, with a later scalp biopsy in several patients. On the human side, TCRbeta sequencing was run on scalp tissue and on sorted CD4+ and CD8+ peripheral blood T cells from healthy controls and from alopecia areata patients with either patchy or totalis/universalis disease.

Findings and caveats that apply to the study as a whole: Shared TCR sequences between patients were less evident than in mice, which may be partly attributable to HLA diversity in the patient population. With tofacitinib, both scalp clonality and the number of expanded CD8+ clones among the top 100 scalp clones went down significantly. Resident alphabeta T cells in normal human skin are also sequenced, complicating scalp TCR repertoire analysis, unlike mouse skin dominated by gammadelta T cells. The treated cohort was small, with a single nonresponder, so links between baseline CD8+ expansion and response need larger studies. During tofacitinib treatment, many expanded lesional clones remained in scalp and blood, and this persistence may partly explain relapse after treatment is stopped. Higher clonality and more expanded CD8+ clones were observed in lesional scalp than in normal scalp, particularly in alopecia totalis/universalis, a finding suggestive of antigenic drive.

The treatment or condition label, as the study defines it: oral pan-JAK inhibitor, 5-10 mg twice daily. From alopecia areata patients, peripheral blood was collected along with lesional scalp punch biopsies. PBMCs were isolated by density centrifugation and stained for CD3, CD4 and CD8, after which CD4+ and CD8+ T cells were sorted on a FACSAria. From the cysteine through the phenylalanine, the CDR3 covers 11 amino acids. Just the 33-base CDR3 DNA is kept, in frame starting at base 1. CDR1 and CDR2 (SQVTM, ANQGSEA) derive from the germline V gene. The junction shows trimming of 5 bases on V and 8 bases on J, plus 10 bases between the germline ends. Receptor libraries were prepared by the immunoSEQ multiplex PCR assay. To provide template for TCR sequencing, every sample had RNA extracted and reverse transcribed into cDNA. First-strand cDNA was synthesized using SuperScript III with a 2:1 mix of oligo-dT and random hexamers. A synthetic immune receptor repertoire was used to gauge amplification bias, and whatever bias remained was removed computationally. On the authors' methods: After raw reads were preprocessed to remove errors, the CDR3 was defined following IMGT conventions as running from the conserved cysteine to phenylalanine. To get clonality, Shannon entropy was normalized by log2 of the number of productive unique TCRs and the result was subtracted from 1. CD4 or CD8 identity of scalp clones was inferred by cross-referencing scalp TCRbeta sequences with sorted blood CD4 and CD8 repertoires. Entries here come from immuneACCESS through TCRdb and include only in-frame sequences with V and J called. Some clones fail to appear in such tables; in the studies checked, an unresolved V gene covers under half of the shortfall, and the cause of the remainder is unknown. From that table come the V and J calls and clone size; the DNA was used to work out D and trimming. The sample table lists around 100,000 clones, about nine tenths of them with a count of one. Jointly, the top ten make up 11% of the sample.

For this clone: No antigen is known for it. No base-level quality is on record; no much larger clone is a single base apart.

The sample here was CD8+ T cells sorted from blood, taken between weeks 30 and 35, from a patient treated with tofacitinib. The clonotype originates from a human donor with alopecia areata. The chain employs TRBV29-1 and TRBJ2-1, and perhaps TRBD1 as D gene, on 5 matching bases. The DNA reads TGCAGCGTTCCCAGGGTTGATGAGCAGTTCTTC. Translation gives CSVPRVDEQFF.